These T cell receptor beta chains were read from a single sample in a study of OX40 agonist ivuxolimab in advanced cancers. Data came from immunoSEQ multiplex PCR; TCRdb stores just in-frame clones and leaves some out. The table lists under 65,000 clones, around 90% of them singletons, with approximately 0.32% in the top ten. Source: CD4+ or CD8+ T cells sorted from blood, taken in a trial of the OX40 agonist ivuxolimab. The receptors here all came from an adult with an advanced solid tumor such as melanoma, head and neck, liver or kidney cancer. Both conserved end residues are part of each CDR3. The D gene is left open where the match is weak. The listing skips clone size in some rows; elsewhere it reads once, few, many or a size class.

. TRBJ2-7 once TRBV7-8 TGTGCCAGCCAGGGGTGGGGTAAACGATGGTACGAGCAGTACTTC CASQGWGKRWYEQYF
. TRBJ1-5 . TRBV5-3 TGTGCCAGAAGGGGGGGCAGCTCCGGGCAGAATCAGCCCCAGCATTTT CARRGGSSGQNQPQHF
. TRBJ2-7 . TRBV5-4 TGTGCCAGCAGCCGAAACCTCGACTACGAGCAGTACTTC CASSRNLDYEQYF
TRBD1 TRBJ2-2 . TRBV7-2 TGTGCCAGCAGCCGTGACAGGGTGGACACCGGGGAGCTGTTTTTT CASSRDRVDTGELFF
TRBD1 TRBJ1-2 . TRBV18 TGTGCCAGCTCACCAATGGACAGGAGACGGGACACCTTC CASSPMDRRRDTF
. TRBJ1-5 . TRBV5-1 TGCGCCAGCAGTTCGGAAGGGAGCAATCAGCCCCAGCATTTT CASSSEGSNQPQHF
. TRBJ1-3 . TRBV5-5 TGTGCCAGCAGCTTGCCCGGGTCTGGAAACACCATATATTTT CASSLPGSGNTIYF
. TRBJ1-5 . TRBV18 TGTGCCAGCTCACCAGGCCAGGATAGTCAGCCCCAGCATTTT CASSPGQDSQPQHF
TRBD1 TRBJ1-5 . TRBV6-1 TGTGCCCAGGGGGGGGCGGGGAGCAATCAGCCCCAGCATTTT CAQGGAGSNQPQHF
TRBD2 TRBJ2-1 . TRBV5-4 TGTGCCAGCACGTTGCAGCGGGGGAACAATGAGCAGTTCTTC CASTLQRGNNEQFF
. TRBJ1-5 . TRBV6-5 TGTGCCAGCACCCTGCGATTCGGTCAGCCCCAGCATTTT CASTLRFGQPQHF
. TRBJ2-7 once TRBV5-1 TGCGCCAGCAGCCGGGACGGAAACTACGAGCAGTACTTC CASSRDGNYEQYF
TRBD2 TRBJ2-5 . TRBV5-6 TGTGCCAGCAGCTTGGGGAAGTGGCGGGGGGGCGGTGAGACCCAGTACTTC CASSLGKWRGGGETQYF
. TRBJ2-7 . TRBV7-3 TGTGCCAGCAGCGGCAGGGCCATAACCTACGAGCAGTACTTC CASSGRAITYEQYF
. TRBJ2-2 once TRBV6-1 TGTGCCAGCAGATCAAGAGGGGAGGCCGGGGAGCTGTTTTTT CASRSRGEAGELFF
. TRBJ2-7 . TRBV6-5 TGTGCCAGCTATTCATCCCGGGGGCTTATGCACGAGCAGTACTTC CASYSSRGLMHEQYF
TRBD1 TRBJ2-7 . TRBV19 TGTGCCACCGGTCCCGGGACAGGGGCCTACGAGCAGTACTTC CATGPGTGAYEQYF
. TRBJ1-2 once TRBV11-2 TGTGCCAGCAGCTTAATCTCAGGGTGGGGAAACTATGGCTACACCTTC CASSLISGWGNYGYTF
TRBD2 TRBJ2-3 . TRBV4-2 TGTGCCAGCAGCCAAGCCGGGACTAGCGGGGGGGATACGCAGTATTTT CASSQAGTSGGDTQYF
. TRBJ1-2 . TRBV14 TGTGCCAGCAGCCCCCTCACCGGGACCACTTATGGCTACACCTTC CASSPLTGTTYGYTF
. TRBJ2-6 . TRBV18 TGTGCCAGCTCACAGTCGGGGGGCTCGGGGGCCAACGTCCTGACTTTC CASSQSGGSGANVLTF
. TRBJ2-2 once TRBV19 TGTGCCAGTAGTGCCGGGTCCTCGAACACCGGGGAGCTGTTTTTT CASSAGSSNTGELFF
. TRBJ2-7 . TRBV27 TGTGCCAGCAGTCCTATTCTCCGGGGTGTAGACGAGCAGTACTTC CASSPILRGVDEQYF
. TRBJ2-2 . TRBV5-1 TGCGCCAGCAGCACAGGACGGACGAACACCGGGGAGCTGTTTTTT CASSTGRTNTGELFF
. TRBJ2-1 . TRBV7-8 TGTGCCAGCAGCTCGACAATTTACAATGAGCAGTTCTTC CASSSTIYNEQFF
. TRBJ2-6 medium-sized TRBV9 TGTGCCAGCAGCGTAGAAGGCTCTGGGGCCAACGTCCTGACTTTC CASSVEGSGANVLTF
. TRBJ1-1 once TRBV30 TGTGCCCTCCTTAAAGCGGGGTCTCTCAGGGGCGTAGAAGCTTTCTTT CALLKAGSLRGVEAFF
TRBD1 TRBJ2-1 . TRBV18 TGTGCCAGCTCACCACAGGGACAGGGGGCGCGAATCGAGCAGTTCTTC CASSPQGQGARIEQFF
. TRBJ2-7 . TRBV9 TGTGCCAGCAGTTCAGGGCTCCTGAGCTCCTACGAGCAGTACTTC CASSSGLLSSYEQYF
. TRBJ1-5 . TRBV29-1 TGCAGCGTTGCTGCGGGTAGAGATCAGCCCCAGCATTTT CSVAAGRDQPQHF
. TRBJ1-1 . TRBV5-4 TGTGCCAGCAGCACTGACAGGCACACTGAAGCTTTCTTT CASSTDRHTEAFF
. TRBJ1-6 . TRBV7-2 TGTGCCAGCAGCTTATTCGACAGGAGCTCCTATAATTCACCCCTCCACTTT CASSLFDRSSYNSPLHF
TRBD1 TRBJ1-4 once TRBV19 TGTGCCAGTAGTTTCCGGGACAGTGCTAATGAAAAACTGTTTTTT CASSFRDSANEKLFF
. TRBJ1-5 . TRBV11-1 TGTGCCAGCAGCTTAGAGGGGACTCAGCCCCAGCATTTT CASSLEGTQPQHF
. TRBJ2-1 . TRBV29-1 TGCAGCGTCGCGGGGCGAGGCAGGGGGGTTAACAATGAGCAGTTCTTC CSVAGRGRGVNNEQFF
. TRBJ2-1 . TRBV5-1 TGCGCCAGCAGCTTGGCCCAGGGCTCCTACAATGAGCAGTTCTTC CASSLAQGSYNEQFF
. TRBJ2-1 . TRBV20-1 TGCAGTGCTAGAAGGGATGAGCAGTTCTTC CSARRDEQFF
TRBD2 TRBJ2-1 . TRBV11-2 TGTGCCAGCAGCTTTAGCGGGGGTTTGGGAAGGAATGAGCAGTTCTTC CASSFSGGLGRNEQFF
TRBD1 TRBJ2-7 . TRBV7-9 TGTGCCAGCAGCCTCGCCGGGACAGGGGCCTACGAGCAGTACTTC CASSLAGTGAYEQYF
TRBD1 TRBJ2-1 . TRBV18 TGTGCCAGCTCAGCCCCGGGACAGTACTACAATGAGCAGTTCTTC CASSAPGQYYNEQFF
TRBD2 TRBJ2-7 . TRBV5-4 TGTGCCAGCAGCGTGAGAAAAGGGACTAGCGCACACTACGAGCAGTACTTC CASSVRKGTSAHYEQYF
TRBD1 TRBJ1-3 . TRBV9 TGTGCCAGCAGCGTAGGACAGGGAAGAGGAAACACCATATATTTT CASSVGQGRGNTIYF
TRBD1 TRBJ2-2 . TRBV19 TGTGCCAGTAGATCTGGGACAGCGAACACCGGGGAGCTGTTTTTT CASRSGTANTGELFF
. TRBJ2-1 once TRBV18 TGTGCCAGCTCACCACCTGGGATGAATGAGCAGTTCTTC CASSPPGMNEQFF
. TRBJ1-2 . TRBV5-4 TGTGCCAGCAGCTCCTACAGTCAAACCGTCTATGGCTACACCTTC CASSSYSQTVYGYTF
. TRBJ1-1 once TRBV10-1 TGCGCCAGCAAGGGTGACATGAACACTGAAGCTTTCTTT CASKGDMNTEAFF
TRBD2 TRBJ2-3 few TRBV11-2 TGTGCCAGCAGCTCGGTATCGGGGGGGCCTAGCACAGATACGCAGTATTTT CASSSVSGGPSTDTQYF
TRBD1 TRBJ1-1 . TRBV5-8 TGTGCCAGCAGGCGACAGGGGAGCACTGAAGCTTTCTTT CASRRQGSTEAFF
TRBD2 TRBJ2-5 once TRBV6-1 TGTGCCAGCAGTGGTTGGACTAGCGGGGCTCAAGAGACCCAGTACTTC CASSGWTSGAQETQYF
TRBD1 TRBJ2-2 . TRBV2 TGTGCCAGCAGAAAGACAGGGACAGATAGCGGGGAGCTGTTTTTT CASRKTGTDSGELFF
. TRBJ2-7 . TRBV5-1 TGCGCCAGCAGCTCCGGGACGGTGCAGCACGAGCAGTACTTC CASSSGTVQHEQYF
TRBD2 TRBJ2-7 once TRBV27 TGTGCCAGCAGTTTGGGACTAGCGATCCCCTACGAGCAGTACTTC CASSLGLAIPYEQYF
. TRBJ2-2 few TRBV29-1 TGCAGCGTTACTGGGGGGGCGGGCACCGGGGAGCTGTTTTTT CSVTGGAGTGELFF
TRBD1 TRBJ2-2 . TRBV25-1 TGTGCCAGCAGTGATTACAGGGGGCTGGGCGGGGAGCTGTTTTTT CASSDYRGLGGELFF
. TRBJ1-5 . TRBV27 TGTGCCAGCAGTCAGGGAAGCAATCAGCCCCAGCATTTT CASSQGSNQPQHF
. TRBJ2-2 . TRBV6-6 TGTGCCAGCAGTTATTCAGGCTCGAACACCGGGGAGCTGTTTTTT CASSYSGSNTGELFF
. TRBJ1-2 . TRBV27 TGTGCCAGCAGTTTCGACAGGTTCTATGGCTACACCTTC CASSFDRFYGYTF